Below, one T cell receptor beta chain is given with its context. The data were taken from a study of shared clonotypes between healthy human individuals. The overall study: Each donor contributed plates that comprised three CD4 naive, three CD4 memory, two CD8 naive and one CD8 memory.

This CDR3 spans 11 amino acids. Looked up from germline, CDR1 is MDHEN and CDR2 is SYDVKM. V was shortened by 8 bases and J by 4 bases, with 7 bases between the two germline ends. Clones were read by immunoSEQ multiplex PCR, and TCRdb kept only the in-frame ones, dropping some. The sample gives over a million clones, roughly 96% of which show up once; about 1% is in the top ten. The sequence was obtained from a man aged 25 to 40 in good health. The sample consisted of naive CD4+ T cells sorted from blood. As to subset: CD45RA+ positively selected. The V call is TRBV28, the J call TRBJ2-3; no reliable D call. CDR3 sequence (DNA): TGTGCCAGCCGGGCCCCAGATACGCAGTATTTT. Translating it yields CASRAPDTQYF.